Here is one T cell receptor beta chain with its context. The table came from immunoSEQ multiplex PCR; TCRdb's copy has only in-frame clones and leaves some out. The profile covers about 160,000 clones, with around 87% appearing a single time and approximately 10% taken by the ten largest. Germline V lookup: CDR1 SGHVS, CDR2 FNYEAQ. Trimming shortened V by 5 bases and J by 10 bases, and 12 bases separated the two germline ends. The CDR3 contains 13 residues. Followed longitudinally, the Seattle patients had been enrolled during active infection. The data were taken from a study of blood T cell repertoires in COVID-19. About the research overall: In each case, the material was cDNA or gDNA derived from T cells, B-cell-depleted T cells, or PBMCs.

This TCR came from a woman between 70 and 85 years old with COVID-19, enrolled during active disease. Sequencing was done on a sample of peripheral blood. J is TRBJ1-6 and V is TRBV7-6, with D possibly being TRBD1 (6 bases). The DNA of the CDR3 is TGTGCCAGCAGCGATATCAGGGGATCACCCCTCCACTTT. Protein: CASSDIRGSPLHF.